The entry that follows covers one T cell receptor (beta chain) sequence. These data come from a study of OX40 agonist ivuxolimab in advanced cancers. Assay used: immunoSEQ multiplex PCR; TCRdb lists only in-frame clones, some missing. The data hold 50,000 to 65,000 clones, with around 85% observed a single time. With 0 bases removed from V and 5 bases from J, the gap between germline ends came to 17 bases. This CDR3 is 16 amino acids long. Germline CDR1 is KGHSH and CDR2 is LQKENI. This clonotype was obtained from an adult with an advanced solid tumor such as melanoma, head and neck, liver or kidney cancer. The starting material was CD4+ or CD8+ T cells sorted from blood, obtained in a trial of the OX40 agonist ivuxolimab. The V and J genes are TRBV18 and TRBJ2-7; unclear D gene. This chain's CDR3 is CASSPPSVSPVDEQYF. CDR3 DNA sequence: TGTGCCAGCTCACCACCGTCCGTGTCGCCGGTCGACGAGCAGTACTTC.